This TCR beta chain was identified during a study of blood T cell repertoires in COVID-19. Across the study: Sites across the United States, Italy and Spain contributed samples from acute and convalescent COVID-19. The cDNA or gDNA used as material had been derived from T cells, B-cell-depleted T cells, or PBMCs.

Original data processing: It was from reference gene primer amplification that nucleated cell counts were estimated. The table came from immunoSEQ multiplex PCR; TCRdb's copy has only in-frame clones and leaves some out. For V, J and clone size, that table is used; D and trimming come from the DNA. The sample carries roughly 42,000 clones, 80% to 90% recorded once. V dropped 5 bases and J dropped 2; count of bases not matched to a gene: 9. This CDR3 has 15 residues. The germline gives CDR1 LNHDA, CDR2 SQIVND (reference sequence). This TCR derives from a human donor in a cohort sampled during active COVID-19. The genes are TRBV19 and TRBJ2-7; TRBD2 agrees at 7 bases. Sequencing was performed on peripheral blood. The CDR3 DNA follows: TGTGCCAGTAGTCCAACGAAGCGGGGAGCCTACGAGCAGTACTTC. This translates into CASSPTKRGAYEQYF.